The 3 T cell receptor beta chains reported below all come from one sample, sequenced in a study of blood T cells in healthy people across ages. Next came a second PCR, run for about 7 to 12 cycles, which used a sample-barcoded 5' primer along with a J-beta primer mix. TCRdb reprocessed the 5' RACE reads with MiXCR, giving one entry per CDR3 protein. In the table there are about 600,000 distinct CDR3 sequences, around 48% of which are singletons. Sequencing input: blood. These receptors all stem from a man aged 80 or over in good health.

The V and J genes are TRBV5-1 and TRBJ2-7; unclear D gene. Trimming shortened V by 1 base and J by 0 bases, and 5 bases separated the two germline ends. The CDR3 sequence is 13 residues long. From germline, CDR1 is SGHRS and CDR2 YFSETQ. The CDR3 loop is CASSLRVSYEQYF. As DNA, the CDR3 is TGCGCCAGCAGCTTGCGGGTCTCCTACGAGCAGTACTTC.

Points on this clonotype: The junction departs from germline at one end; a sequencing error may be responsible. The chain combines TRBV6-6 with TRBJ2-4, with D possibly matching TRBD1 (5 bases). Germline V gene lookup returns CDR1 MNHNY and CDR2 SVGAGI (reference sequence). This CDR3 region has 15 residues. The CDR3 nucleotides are TGTGTCAGCAGTGACCCAGGGTTGGCCAAAAACATTCAGTACTTC. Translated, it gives CVSSDPGLAKNIQYF.

The CDR3 protein is CASKLAGGWDEQFF. Here the CDR3 DNA reads TGCGCCAGCAAACTAGCGGGGGGCTGGGATGAGCAGTTCTTC. The rearrangement uses TRBV5-1 and TRBJ2-1; TRBD2 matches 12 bases. The V and J ends lost 6 bases and 8 bases, in that order; junction bases with no gene match: 6. The length of the CDR3 is 14 residues. CDR1 SGHRS and CDR2 YFSETQ come from the germline V gene.